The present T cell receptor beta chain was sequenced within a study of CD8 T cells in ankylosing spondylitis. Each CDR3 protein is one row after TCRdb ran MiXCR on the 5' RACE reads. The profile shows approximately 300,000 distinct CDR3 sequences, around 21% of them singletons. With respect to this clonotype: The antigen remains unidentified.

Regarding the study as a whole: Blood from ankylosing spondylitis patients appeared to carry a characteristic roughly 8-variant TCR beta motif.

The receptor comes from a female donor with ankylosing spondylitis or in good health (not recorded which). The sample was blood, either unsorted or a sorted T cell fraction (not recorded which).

The CDR3 DNA sequence: TGTGCCAGCAGCAAAGGTCATCTGTACGAGCAGTACTTC. Protein: CASSKGHLYEQYF. This sequence joins TRBV21-1 and TRBJ2-7. TRBV21-1 is classified as a pseudogene. There are 13 residues in the CDR3.